This entry describes one T cell receptor beta chain. Some clones are missing from TCRdb's copy, which holds only in-frame ones; the method was immunoSEQ multiplex PCR. The sample yields some 680,000 clones, roughly 72% seen once. This sample is part of a study of shared clonotypes between healthy human individuals. Trimming took 1 base from V and 4 from J, leaving 15 bases between them. Germline CDR1 ENHRY, CDR2 SYGVKD. This CDR3 contains 16 residues. The source of this sequence is a woman younger than 45 in good health. The rearrangement uses TRBV10-3 and TRBJ2-3; D uncertain. Sequencing was performed on memory CD4+ T cells sorted from blood. Subset of the sample: CD45RA-negative fraction. In nucleotides, the CDR3 is TGTGCCATCAGTGAGTTATTAGCAAAAAGGGCAGATACGCAGTATTTT. Its translation is CAISELLAKRADTQYF.